The T cell receptor (beta chain) under discussion was sequenced for a study of technical replicates of blood from a few donors. The CDR3 has 14 amino acids. V was trimmed by 3 bases and J by 2 bases, leaving 11 bases between them. CDR1 and CDR2 from the germline V gene are GTSNPN and SVGIG (reference sequence). Sequencing was performed with immunoSEQ multiplex PCR; in TCRdb, only in-frame clones are kept and a portion is missing. The sample shows about 12,000 clones, roughly 93% of them seen only once. The TCR was taken from a human donor in good health. The chain combines TRBV30 with TRBJ2-4; possible D gene TRBD1, 5 bases. The sequenced sample was PBMCs. Here the CDR3 reads CAWRGPGSKNIQYF. CDR3 DNA sequence: TGTGCCTGGAGGGGGCCCGGTTCCAAAAACATTCAGTACTTC. The entire variable domain, with the rest obtained from reference TRBV30 and TRBJ2-4, is as follows: SQTIHQWPATLVQPVGSPLSLECTVEGTSNPNLYWYRQAAGRGLQLLFYSVGIGQISSEVPQNLSASRPQDRQFILSSKKLLLSDSGFYLCAWRGPGSKNIQYFGAGTRLSVL.